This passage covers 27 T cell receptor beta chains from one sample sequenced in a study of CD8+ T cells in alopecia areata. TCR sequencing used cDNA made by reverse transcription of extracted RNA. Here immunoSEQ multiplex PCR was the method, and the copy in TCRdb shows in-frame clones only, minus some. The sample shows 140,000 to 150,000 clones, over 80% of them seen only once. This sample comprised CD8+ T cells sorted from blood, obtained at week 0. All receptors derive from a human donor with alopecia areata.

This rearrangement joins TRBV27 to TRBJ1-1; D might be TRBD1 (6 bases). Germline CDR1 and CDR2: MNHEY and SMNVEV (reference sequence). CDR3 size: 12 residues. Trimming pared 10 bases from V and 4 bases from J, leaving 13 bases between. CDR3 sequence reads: CATLGGGTEAFF. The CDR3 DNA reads TGTGCCACCCTGGGAGGGGGCACTGAAGCTTTCTTT.

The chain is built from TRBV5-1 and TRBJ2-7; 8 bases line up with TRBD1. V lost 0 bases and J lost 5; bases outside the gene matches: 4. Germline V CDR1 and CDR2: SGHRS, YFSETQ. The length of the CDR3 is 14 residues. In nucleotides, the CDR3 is TGCGCCAGCAGCTTGGGGTCAGGGGGCCACGAGCAGTACTTC. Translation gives CASSLGSGGHEQYF.

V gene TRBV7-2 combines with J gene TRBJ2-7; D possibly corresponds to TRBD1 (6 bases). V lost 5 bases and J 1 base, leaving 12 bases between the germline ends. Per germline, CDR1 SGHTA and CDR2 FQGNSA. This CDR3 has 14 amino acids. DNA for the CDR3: TGTGCCAGCAGCCCACAGGACAGTTCCTACGAGCAGTACTTC. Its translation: CASSPQDSSYEQYF.

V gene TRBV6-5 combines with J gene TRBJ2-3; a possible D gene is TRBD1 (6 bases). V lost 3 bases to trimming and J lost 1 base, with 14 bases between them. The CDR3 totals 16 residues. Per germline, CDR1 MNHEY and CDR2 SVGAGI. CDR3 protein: CASSYVPGQGTDTQYF. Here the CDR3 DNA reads TGTGCCAGCAGTTATGTCCCGGGACAAGGCACAGATACGCAGTATTTT.

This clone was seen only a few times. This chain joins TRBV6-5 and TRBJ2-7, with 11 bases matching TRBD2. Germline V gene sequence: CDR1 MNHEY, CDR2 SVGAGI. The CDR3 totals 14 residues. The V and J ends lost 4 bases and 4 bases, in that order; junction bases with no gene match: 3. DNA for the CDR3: TGTGCCAGCAGTTCCGGGACTAGCGGATACGAGCAGTACTTC. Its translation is CASSSGTSGYEQYF.

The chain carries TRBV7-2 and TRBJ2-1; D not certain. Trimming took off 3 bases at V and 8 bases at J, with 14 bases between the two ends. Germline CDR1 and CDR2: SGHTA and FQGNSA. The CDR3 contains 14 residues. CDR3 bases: TGTGCCAGCAGCTTCTTAGGTAGCATGGATGAGCAGTTCTTC. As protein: CASSFLGSMDEQFF.

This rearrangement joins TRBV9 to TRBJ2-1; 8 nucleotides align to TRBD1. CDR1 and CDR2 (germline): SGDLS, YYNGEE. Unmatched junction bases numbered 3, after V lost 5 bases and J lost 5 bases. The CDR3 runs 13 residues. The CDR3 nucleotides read TGTGCCAGCAGGGGACAGGTGGACAATGAGCAGTTCTTC. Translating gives CASRGQVDNEQFF.

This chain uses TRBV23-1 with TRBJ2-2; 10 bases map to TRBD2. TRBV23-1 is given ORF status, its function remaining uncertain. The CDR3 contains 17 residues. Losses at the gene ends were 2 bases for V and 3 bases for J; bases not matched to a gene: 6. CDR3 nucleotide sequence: TGCGCCAGCAGTCAAAAGCGGGGGGGCCGTGACACCGGGGAGCTGTTTTTT. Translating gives CASSQKRGGRDTGELFF.

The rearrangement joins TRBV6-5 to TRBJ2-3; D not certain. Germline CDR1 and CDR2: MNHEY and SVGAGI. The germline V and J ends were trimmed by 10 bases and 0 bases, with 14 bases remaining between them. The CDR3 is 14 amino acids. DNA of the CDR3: TGTGCCACCCAAGACGTCTCTAGCACAGATACGCAGTATTTT. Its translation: CATQDVSSTDTQYF.

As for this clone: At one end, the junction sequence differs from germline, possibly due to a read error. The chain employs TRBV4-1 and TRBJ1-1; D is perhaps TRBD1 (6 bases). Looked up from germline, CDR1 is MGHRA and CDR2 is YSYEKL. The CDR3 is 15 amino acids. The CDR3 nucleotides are TGCGCCAGCAGACAAGACCCGGCAGGGACAACTGAAGCTTTCTTT. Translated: CASRQDPAGTTEAFF.

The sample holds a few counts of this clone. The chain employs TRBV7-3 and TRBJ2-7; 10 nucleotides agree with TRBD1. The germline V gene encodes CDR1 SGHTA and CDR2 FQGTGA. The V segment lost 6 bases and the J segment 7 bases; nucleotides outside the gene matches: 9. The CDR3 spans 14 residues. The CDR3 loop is CASSRGQGRGEQYF. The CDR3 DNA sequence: TGTGCCAGCAGTCGGGGACAGGGGAGAGGGGAGCAGTACTTC.

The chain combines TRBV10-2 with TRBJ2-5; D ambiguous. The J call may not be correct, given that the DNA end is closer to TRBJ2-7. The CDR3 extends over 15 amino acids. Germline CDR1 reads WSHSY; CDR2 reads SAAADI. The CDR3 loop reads CASLGTQQKSYEQYF. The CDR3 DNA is TGCGCCAGCTTGGGCACCCAGCAGAAATCCTACGAGCAGTACTTC.

The CDR3 DNA is TGTGCCAGCAGCTTGGCTAGCGGCAGGTTGGGCACCGGGGAGCTGTTTTTT. As protein: CASSLASGRLGTGELFF. This sequence joins TRBV7-2 and TRBJ2-2; 7 bases line up with TRBD2. The germline gives CDR1 SGHTA, CDR2 FQGNSA. The CDR3 covers 17 residues. Unmatched junction bases numbered 11, after V lost 3 bases and J lost 4 bases.

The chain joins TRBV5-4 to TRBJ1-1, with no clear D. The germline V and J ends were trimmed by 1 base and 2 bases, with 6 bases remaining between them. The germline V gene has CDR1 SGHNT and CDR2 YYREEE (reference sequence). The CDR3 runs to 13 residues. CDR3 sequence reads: CASSLLDNTEAFF. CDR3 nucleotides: TGTGCCAGCAGCTTGCTCGATAACACTGAAGCTTTCTTT.

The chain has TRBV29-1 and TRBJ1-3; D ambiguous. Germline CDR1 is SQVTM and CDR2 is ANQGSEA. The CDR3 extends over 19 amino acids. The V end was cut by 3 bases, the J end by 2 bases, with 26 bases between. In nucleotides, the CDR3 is TGCAGCGTTGAGATTCCATTAGGGTCCGATAAACGGCCTGGAAACACCATATATTTT. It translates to CSVEIPLGSDKRPGNTIYF.

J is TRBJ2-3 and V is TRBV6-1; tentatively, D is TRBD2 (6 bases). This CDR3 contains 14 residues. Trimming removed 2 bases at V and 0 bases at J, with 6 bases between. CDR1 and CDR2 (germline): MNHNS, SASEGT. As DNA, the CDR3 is TGTGCCAGCAGTGAACGGGGGAGCACAGATACGCAGTATTTT. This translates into CASSERGSTDTQYF.

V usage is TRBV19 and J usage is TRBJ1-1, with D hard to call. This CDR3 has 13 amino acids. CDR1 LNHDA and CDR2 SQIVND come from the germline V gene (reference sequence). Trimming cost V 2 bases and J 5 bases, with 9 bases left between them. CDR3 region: CASSISPGTEAFF. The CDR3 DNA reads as TGTGCCAGTAGTATATCCCCCGGGACTGAAGCTTTCTTT.

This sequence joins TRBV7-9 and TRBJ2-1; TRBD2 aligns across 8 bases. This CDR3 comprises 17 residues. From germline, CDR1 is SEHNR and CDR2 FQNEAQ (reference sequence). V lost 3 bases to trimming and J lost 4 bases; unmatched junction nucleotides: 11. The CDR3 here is CASSLDLAGGLYNEQFF. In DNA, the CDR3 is TGTGCCAGCAGCTTGGATCTAGCGGGTGGGCTGTACAATGAGCAGTTCTTC.

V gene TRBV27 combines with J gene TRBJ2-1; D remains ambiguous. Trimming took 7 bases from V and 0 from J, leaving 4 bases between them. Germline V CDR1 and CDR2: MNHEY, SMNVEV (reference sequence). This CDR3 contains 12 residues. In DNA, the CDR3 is TGTGCCAGCACCAGCTCCTACAATGAGCAGTTCTTC. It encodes CASTSSYNEQFF.

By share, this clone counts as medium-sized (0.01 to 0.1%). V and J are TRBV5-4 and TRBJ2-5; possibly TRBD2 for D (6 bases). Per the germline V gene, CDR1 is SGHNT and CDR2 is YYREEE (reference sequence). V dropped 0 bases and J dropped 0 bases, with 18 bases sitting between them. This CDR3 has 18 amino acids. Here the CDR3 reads CASSLVGVPSAYQETQYF. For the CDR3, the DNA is TGTGCCAGCAGCTTGGTGGGTGTGCCTAGCGCTTACCAAGAGACCCAGTACTTC. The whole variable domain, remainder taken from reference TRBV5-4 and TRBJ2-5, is ETGVTQSPTHLIKTRGQQVTLRCSSQSGHNTVSWYQQALGQGPQFIFQYYREEENGRGNFPPRFSGLQFPNYSSELNVNALELDDSALYLCASSLVGVPSAYQETQYFGPGTRLLVL.

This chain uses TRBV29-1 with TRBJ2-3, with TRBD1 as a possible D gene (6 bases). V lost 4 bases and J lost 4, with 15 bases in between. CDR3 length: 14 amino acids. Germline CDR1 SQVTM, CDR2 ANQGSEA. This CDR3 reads CSVAGQGIADTQYF. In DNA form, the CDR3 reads TGCAGCGTTGCGGGGCAGGGGATCGCAGATACGCAGTATTTT.

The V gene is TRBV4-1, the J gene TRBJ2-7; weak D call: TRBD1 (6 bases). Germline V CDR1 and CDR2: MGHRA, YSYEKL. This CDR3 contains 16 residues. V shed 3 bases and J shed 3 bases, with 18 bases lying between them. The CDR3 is CASSQGPSDSFYEQYF. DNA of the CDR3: TGCGCCAGCAGCCAGGGCCCTTCGGACAGTTTCTACGAGCAGTACTTC.

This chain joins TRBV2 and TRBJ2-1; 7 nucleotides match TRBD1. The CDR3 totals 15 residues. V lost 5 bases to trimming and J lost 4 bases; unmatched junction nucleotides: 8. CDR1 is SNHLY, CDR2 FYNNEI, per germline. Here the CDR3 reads CASSSTGTAYNEQFF. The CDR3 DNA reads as TGTGCCAGCAGTTCAACCGGGACAGCGTACAATGAGCAGTTCTTC.

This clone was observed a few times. The CDR3 loop is CASTLGQGVTDTQYF. CDR3 coding DNA: TGTGCCAGCACCCTGGGACAGGGGGTCACAGATACGCAGTATTTT. J is TRBJ2-3 and V is TRBV6-5; 11 bases fit TRBD1. Trimming removed 7 bases from V and 2 bases from J; junction bases left unmatched: 5. CDR3 length: 15 residues. Germline CDR1 MNHEY, CDR2 SVGAGI.

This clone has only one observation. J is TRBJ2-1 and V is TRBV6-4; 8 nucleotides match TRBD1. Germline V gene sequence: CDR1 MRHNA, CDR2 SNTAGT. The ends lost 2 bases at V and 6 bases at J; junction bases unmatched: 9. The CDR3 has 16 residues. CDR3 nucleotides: TGTGCCAGCAGTGACAAAGGGACAGGCAAAACCAATGAGCAGTTCTTC. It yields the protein CASSDKGTGKTNEQFF.

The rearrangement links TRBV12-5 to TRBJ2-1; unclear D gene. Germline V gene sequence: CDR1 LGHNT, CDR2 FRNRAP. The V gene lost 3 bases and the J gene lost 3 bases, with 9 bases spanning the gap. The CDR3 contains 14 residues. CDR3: CASGFQSVYNEQFF. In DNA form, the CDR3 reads TGTGCTAGTGGTTTTCAAAGTGTCTACAATGAGCAGTTCTTC.

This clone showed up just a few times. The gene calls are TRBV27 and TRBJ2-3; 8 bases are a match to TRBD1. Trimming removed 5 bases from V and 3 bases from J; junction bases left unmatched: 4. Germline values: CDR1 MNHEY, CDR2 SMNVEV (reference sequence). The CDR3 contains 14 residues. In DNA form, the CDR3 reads TGTGCCAGCAGTCCCGACAGGGGAACAGATACGCAGTATTTT. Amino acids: CASSPDRGTDTQYF.